This T cell receptor (beta chain) appears in the sequencing data of a study of vaccination and CD4 T cells after COVID-19. The wider study: Once diagnosed, patients had post-COVID samples drawn a median approximately 99 days later (range 35 to 161).

Cultured CD4+ T cell DNA was sequenced using the Oncomine TCR Beta short-read assay. Via MiXCR, TCRdb re-called the PCR reads, giving one row per CDR3 protein. This table holds around 21,000 distinct CDR3 sequences, 56% found once. The V gene's germline CDR1 is DFQATT and CDR2 SNEGSKA (reference sequence). The CDR3 has 14 residues. The V and J ends lost 6 bases and 7 bases respectively, with 21 bases between them. Concerning this clonotype: Antigen specificity is unknown.

The treatment is: approximately nine-day PBMC culture with coronavirus spike peptide pools or control peptides (ViraFEST assay). Scientists separated out CD4+ T cells through negative selection following 10 days in culture. This sequence joins TRBV20-1 and TRBJ2-5; maybe TRBD2 (5 bases). The sequence derives from a human donor who had recovered from COVID-19. The specimen was CD4+ T cells from blood, cultured in vitro. DNA of the CDR3: TGCAGTGCCCGCCCGTCTGGAGGTATTGGGACCCAGTACTTC. It encodes CSARPSGGIGTQYF.